This T cell receptor beta chain derives from a study of T cell clones after liver transplantation. The wider study: Patients counted as tolerant after at least one year off all immunosuppression, enzymes not exceeding twice normal.

The J segment lost 4 bases and the V segment lost 3 bases, leaving 10 bases of the junction unmatched. The CDR3 loop spans 17 amino acids. CDR1 MDHEN and CDR2 SYDVKM come from the germline V gene. Generated by immunoSEQ multiplex PCR, the TCRdb table keeps only in-frame clones and is missing some. The table shows about 47,000 clones, with 80% to 90% occurring only once. Thawed unstimulated PBMCs were FACS-sorted by CD3, CD4 and CD8 into two populations. A word on this clone: What it binds is not known.

General study points: In 5 of 8 subjects, circulating graft-donor-reactive CD4 TCRbeta sequences fell significantly after transplant. Compared with third party-reactive sequences, donor-reactive ones declined more, independent of withdrawal success.

The chain is built from TRBV28 and TRBJ2-3; TRBD2 aligns across 10 bases. The sequenced sample was CD8+ T cells from blood, obtained 12 months after liver transplant. The receptor was derived from a human patient who received a liver transplant. Some T cells may originate from the graft donor. In DNA form, the CDR3 reads TGTGCCAGCAGTTTTTCCCGGACTAGCGGTGACGCAGATACGCAGTATTTT. It encodes CASSFSRTSGDADTQYF.